The 13 T cell receptor beta chains in this list originate from one sample, sequenced in a study of blood T cell repertoires in COVID-19. Profiling relied on immunoSEQ multiplex PCR, and the TCRdb table lists in-frame clones only, not all of them. The top ten hold 2.5% to 3% of the sample, which has 350,000 or so clones, around 80% seen once. Sequencing was done on a sample of peripheral blood. The receptors stem from a man aged 30-40 years with active or convalescent COVID-19.

The chain joins TRBV19 to TRBJ1-6; TRBD1 agrees at 7 bases. The CDR3 has 13 residues. J lost 8 bases, V lost 7 bases, and 5 bases had no gene match. Germline loops: CDR1 LNHDA, CDR2 SQIVND (reference sequence). The CDR3 DNA reads as TGTGCCAGTACCCGGGACAGCTATTCACCCCTCCACTTT. Protein sequence: CASTRDSYSPLHF.

The genes are TRBV11-1 and TRBJ1-1; D is uncertain. Germline CDR1 SGHAT, CDR2 FQDESV (reference sequence). V gave up 0 bases and J gave up 4 bases, with 15 bases separating them. The CDR3 runs to 16 residues. The CDR3 DNA reads TGTGCCAGCAGCTTAGCGAGCGAGGGATGGAGCACTGAAGCTTTCTTT. This encodes CASSLASEGWSTEAFF. Combining the CDR3 with reference TRBV11-1 and TRBJ1-1 gives the whole variable domain EAEVAQSPRYKITEKSQAVAFWCDPISGHATLYWYRQILGQGPELLVQFQDESVVDDSQLPKDRFSAERLKGVDSTLKIQPAELGDSAMYLCASSLASEGWSTEAFFGQGTRLTVV.

The chain recombines TRBV18 with TRBJ1-4; 8 bases map to TRBD1. CDR3 length: 18 residues. Germline V gene lookup returns CDR1 KGHSH and CDR2 LQKENI. The V and J ends lost 0 bases and 7 bases, in that order; junction bases with no gene match: 13. CDR3 residues: CASSPPGTGSSYGEKLFF. In DNA form, the CDR3 reads TGTGCCAGCTCACCACCCGGGACAGGATCGAGTTATGGTGAAAAACTGTTTTTT.

This chain links TRBV29-1 with TRBJ1-2; 11 nucleotides match TRBD1. The germline gives CDR1 SQVTM, CDR2 ANQGSEA. The V gene end was trimmed by 2 bases and the J gene end by 6 bases; junction bases not matched to a gene: 2. This CDR3 has 13 residues. The CDR3 loop is CSVERGQGDGYTF. CDR3 sequence (DNA): TGCAGCGTTGAAAGGGGACAGGGGGATGGCTACACCTTC.

J is TRBJ1-1 and V is TRBV12-3 or TRBV12-4, with D unclear. The CDR3 runs 13 residues. V lost 3 bases and J 1 base, leaving 6 bases between the germline ends. In DNA, the CDR3 is TGTGCCAGCAGTTTGTTACAGAACACTGAAGCTTTCTTT. Translation: CASSLLQNTEAFF.

The chain couples TRBV5-4 to TRBJ2-1; 9 nucleotides agree with TRBD2. V shed 4 bases, J shed 9 bases, and the junction held 11 bases outside the gene matches. The CDR3 sequence is 15 residues long. In germline, CDR1 is SGHNT, CDR2 YYREEE (reference sequence). The CDR3 sequence is CASSPMAGGPGEQFF. CDR3 DNA sequence: TGTGCCAGCAGCCCCATGGCGGGAGGGCCGGGTGAGCAGTTCTTC.

The V and J genes are TRBV7-8 and TRBJ2-3; possible D gene TRBD1, 5 bases. V was trimmed by 5 bases and J by 0 bases, leaving 9 bases between them. This CDR3 spans 14 amino acids. The V gene's germline CDR1 is SGHVS and CDR2 FQNEAQ. The DNA of the CDR3 is TGTGCCAGCAGCCTTAGGGGTAGCACAGATACGCAGTATTTT. Translating it yields CASSLRGSTDTQYF.

The gene calls are TRBV10-2 and TRBJ1-1; D is unclear. The germline CDR1 and CDR2 sequences are WSHSY and SAAADI. The CDR3 runs to 13 residues. Trimming left V 0 bases short and J 1 base short, with 3 bases between. The CDR3 nucleotides are TGCGCCAGCAGTGAGTCCAGGAACACTGAAGCTTTCTTT. This encodes CASSESRNTEAFF.

The DNA for the CDR3 is TGTGCCAGCAGTTTAATGGGACACTCCTACAATGAGCAGTTCTTC. Its protein product is CASSLMGHSYNEQFF. The chain employs TRBV27 and TRBJ2-1; tentatively, D is TRBD1 (6 bases). CDR1 is MNHEY, CDR2 SMNVEV, per germline (reference sequence). The CDR3 runs to 15 residues. V gave up 2 bases and J gave up 0 bases, with 8 bases separating them.

The V call is TRBV9, the J call TRBJ1-6, with 7 bases identical to TRBD1. Germline assignment: CDR1 SGDLS and CDR2 YYNGEE. V dropped 3 bases and J dropped 8; count of bases not matched to a gene: 5. The CDR3 contains 14 residues. Here the CDR3 DNA reads TGTGCCAGCAGCGAACAGGGGCAATATTCACCCCTCCACTTT. Amino acid sequence: CASSEQGQYSPLHF. Supplemented by reference TRBV9 and TRBJ1-6, the full variable domain reads DSGVTQTPKHLITATGQRVTLRCSPRSGDLSVYWYQQSLDQGLQFLIQYYNGEERAKGNILERFSAQQFPDLHSELNLSSLELGDSALYFCASSEQGQYSPLHFGNGTRLTVT.

This clone was seen once. This chain uses TRBV5-4 with TRBJ2-1; possible D gene TRBD2, 6 bases. This CDR3 has 11 residues. The germline V gene has CDR1 SGHNT and CDR2 YYREEE (reference sequence). V was shortened by 1 base and J by 14 bases, with 10 bases between the two germline ends. CDR3 in amino acids: CASSLLREEFF. CDR3 sequence (DNA): TGTGCCAGCAGCTTGCTGAGGGAGGAGTTCTTC.

The CDR3, as DNA: TGTGCCAGCAGCCGCGGAGGGACCGGCGTCATTGAAAAACTGTTTTTT. It is translated as CASSRGGTGVIEKLFF. The chain combines TRBV3-1 (or the pseudogene TRBV3-2) with TRBJ1-4, with D perhaps matching TRBD1 (5 bases). V lost 4 bases and J lost 7, with 19 bases in between. Germline CDR1 is LGHDT and CDR2 is YNNKEL (reference sequence). This CDR3 is built from 16 residues.

The chain has TRBV6-5 and TRBJ1-2; the D is unclear. CDR1 is MNHEY and CDR2 is SVGAGI in the germline V gene. The length of the CDR3 is 14 residues. V lost 6 bases and J lost 4, with 15 bases in between. The CDR3 region is CASRSHTMAYGYTF. The DNA for the CDR3 is TGTGCCAGCAGATCCCATACTATGGCCTATGGCTACACCTTC.